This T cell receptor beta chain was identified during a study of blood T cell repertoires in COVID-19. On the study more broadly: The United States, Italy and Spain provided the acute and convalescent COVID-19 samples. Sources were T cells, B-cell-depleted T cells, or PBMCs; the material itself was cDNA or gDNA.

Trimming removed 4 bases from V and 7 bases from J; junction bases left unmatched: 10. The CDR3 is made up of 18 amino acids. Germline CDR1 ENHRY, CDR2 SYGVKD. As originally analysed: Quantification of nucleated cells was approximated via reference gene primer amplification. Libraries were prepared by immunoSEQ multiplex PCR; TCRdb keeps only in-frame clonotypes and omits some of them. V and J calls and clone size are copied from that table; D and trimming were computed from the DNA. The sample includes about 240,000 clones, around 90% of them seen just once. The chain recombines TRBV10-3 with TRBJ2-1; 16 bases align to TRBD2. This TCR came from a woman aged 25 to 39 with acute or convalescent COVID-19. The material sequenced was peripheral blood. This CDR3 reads CAISGGLAGGPRGNEQFF. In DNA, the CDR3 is TGTGCCATCAGTGGGGGACTAGCGGGAGGGCCCCGGGGGAATGAGCAGTTCTTC.